The following is a T cell receptor beta chain sequence with its context. The data were taken from a study of blood T cell repertoires in COVID-19. Study at large: Specimens from acute and convalescent COVID-19 originated in the United States, Italy and Spain. T cells, B-cell-depleted T cells, or PBMCs provided the cDNA or gDNA that served as material.

Original processing notes: Amplification from reference gene primers served as the basis for estimated nucleated cell counts. Assay: immunoSEQ multiplex PCR; the TCRdb copy retains only in-frame clones and omits some. V and J calls and clone size come straight from that table; D and trimming were deduced from the DNA. The table records 150,000 to 200,000 clones, roughly 86% of them present only once. The germline gives CDR1 SNHLY, CDR2 FYNNEI. V lost 0 bases and J lost 0, with 6 bases in between. This CDR3 is 15 amino acids long. The sequence derives from a man aged 65-85 years with acute or convalescent COVID-19. The V call is TRBV2, the J call TRBJ1-3; D is undetermined. Sequencing used peripheral blood. The CDR3 loop is CASSEARGSGNTIYF. The CDR3 DNA follows: TGTGCCAGCAGTGAAGCGCGGGGCTCTGGAAACACCATATATTTT.